A selection of T cell receptor beta chains follows, all from one sample in a study of shared clonotypes between healthy human individuals. Assay used: immunoSEQ multiplex PCR; TCRdb lists only in-frame clones, some missing. This table has 550,000 to 850,000 clones, around 67% appearing once. Sequencing input: memory CD4+ T cells sorted from blood. Receptors were obtained from a young woman in good health. CDR3s include the opening cysteine and the closing phenylalanine or tryptophan. D genes are given only for firm matches. The size field is filled for only some rows; it gives once, few, many or a size class.

v_call: TRBV28; clone_size: once; d_call: .; j_call: TRBJ1-2; cdr3_nt: TGTGCCAGCAGTTTTAGATCCGGGGGCTATACCTATGGCTACACCTTC; cdr3_aa: CASSFRSGGYTYGYTF
v_call: TRBV29-1; clone_size: .; d_call: TRBD2; j_call: TRBJ2-6; cdr3_nt: TGCAGCGTTGAGGTTACTGGCGGGAGGGCTGGGGTTGGGGCCAACGTCCTGACTTTC; cdr3_aa: CSVEVTGGRAGVGANVLTF
v_call: TRBV7-9; clone_size: .; d_call: .; j_call: TRBJ2-3; cdr3_nt: TGTGCCAGCAGCTTCCAGACGTTTGATACAGATACGCAGTATTTT; cdr3_aa: CASSFQTFDTDTQYF
v_call: TRBV5-1; clone_size: many; d_call: .; j_call: TRBJ2-3; cdr3_nt: TGCGCCAGCAGCTTGGCGGGCACAGATACGCAGTATTTT; cdr3_aa: CASSLAGTDTQYF
v_call: TRBV27; clone_size: .; d_call: TRBD2; j_call: TRBJ2-1; cdr3_nt: TGTGCCAGCAGCCCCATCTTAGCGGGAGCTTACAATGAGCAGTTCTTC; cdr3_aa: CASSPILAGAYNEQFF
v_call: TRBV5-1; clone_size: .; d_call: TRBD1; j_call: TRBJ2-7; cdr3_nt: TGCGCCAGCATCCCGGACAGGGGGAGCTCCTACGAGCAGTACTTC; cdr3_aa: CASIPDRGSSYEQYF
v_call: TRBV7-8; clone_size: .; d_call: .; j_call: TRBJ2-5; cdr3_nt: TGTGCCAGCAGCTTAGATTCCGGGATCTGGGGGACCCAGTACTTC; cdr3_aa: CASSLDSGIWGTQYF
v_call: TRBV27; clone_size: .; d_call: .; j_call: TRBJ1-1; cdr3_nt: TGTGCCAGCAGAAAACAAACTGTGAACACTGAAGCTTTCTTT; cdr3_aa: CASRKQTVNTEAFF
v_call: TRBV7-9; clone_size: .; d_call: TRBD1; j_call: TRBJ2-7; cdr3_nt: TGTGCCAGCAGCCCAGAAAACAGGGGGCAGCGCTACGAGCAGTACTTC; cdr3_aa: CASSPENRGQRYEQYF
v_call: TRBV5-1; clone_size: .; d_call: .; j_call: TRBJ2-2; cdr3_nt: TGCGCCAGCAGCTTGGTCCTGGGGGCGAACACCGGGGAGCTGTTTTTT; cdr3_aa: CASSLVLGANTGELFF